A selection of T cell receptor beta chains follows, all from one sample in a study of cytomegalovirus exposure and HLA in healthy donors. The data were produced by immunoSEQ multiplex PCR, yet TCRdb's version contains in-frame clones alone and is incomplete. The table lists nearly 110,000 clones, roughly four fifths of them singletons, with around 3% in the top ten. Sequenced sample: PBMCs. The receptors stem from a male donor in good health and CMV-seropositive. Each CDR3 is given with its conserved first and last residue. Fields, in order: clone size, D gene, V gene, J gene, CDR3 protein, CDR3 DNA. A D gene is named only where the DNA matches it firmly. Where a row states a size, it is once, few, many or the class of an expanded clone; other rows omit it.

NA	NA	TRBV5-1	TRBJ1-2	CASSLIPGQSYGYTF	TGCGCCAGCAGCCTCATCCCAGGACAGAGCTATGGCTACACCTTC
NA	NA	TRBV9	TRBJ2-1	CASSVVSGNEQFF	TGTGCCAGCAGCGTAGTGTCGGGGAATGAGCAGTTCTTC
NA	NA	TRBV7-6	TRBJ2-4	CASSPGTINIQYF	TGTGCCAGCAGCCCCGGGACAATAAACATTCAGTACTTC
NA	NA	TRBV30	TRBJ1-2	CAWSRGESYGYPF	TGTGCCTGGAGTCGGGGGGAATCTTACGGCTACCCCTTC
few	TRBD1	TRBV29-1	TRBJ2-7	CSVVPGTGAFQYF	TGCAGCGTTGTTCCCGGGACAGGGGCGTTCCAGTACTTC
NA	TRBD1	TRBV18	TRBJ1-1	CASSPLAPGGTEAFF	TGTGCCAGCTCACCACTCGCGCCAGGGGGCACTGAAGCTTTCTTT
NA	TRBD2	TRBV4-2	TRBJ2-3	CASSQGMTSGLSTDTQYF	TGTGCCAGCAGCCAAGGGATGACTAGCGGCCTTAGCACAGATACGCAGTATTTT
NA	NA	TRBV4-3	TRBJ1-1	CASSRGRGNTEAFF	TGCGCCAGCAGCCGTGGCAGGGGAAACACTGAAGCTTTCTTT
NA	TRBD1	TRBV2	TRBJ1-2	CATRGQVDYGYTF	TGTGCCACCCGGGGACAGGTCGATTACGGCTACACCTTC
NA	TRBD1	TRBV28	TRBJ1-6	CASRTHGQGRSPLHF	TGTGCCAGCAGGACCCATGGACAGGGTAGATCACCCCTCCACTTT
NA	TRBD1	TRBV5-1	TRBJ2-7	CASSVRDSSYEQYF	TGCGCCAGCAGCGTAAGGGACAGCTCCTACGAGCAGTACTTC
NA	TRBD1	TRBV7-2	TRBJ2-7	CASSFGTGAEQYF	TGTGCCAGCAGCTTCGGGACAGGGGCCGAGCAGTACTTC
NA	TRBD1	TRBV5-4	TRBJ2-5	CASSTTTGEETQYF	TGTGCCAGCAGCACCACTACAGGGGAGGAGACCCAGTACTTC
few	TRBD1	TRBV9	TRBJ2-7	CASSGGQGSYYEQYF	TGTGCCAGCAGCGGAGGACAGGGGTCCTACTACGAGCAGTACTTC
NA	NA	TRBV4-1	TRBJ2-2	CASKKQENTGELFF	TGCGCCAGCAAGAAGCAGGAGAACACCGGGGAGCTGTTTTTT
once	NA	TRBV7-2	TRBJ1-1	CASSLARAGMNTEAFF	TGTGCCAGCAGCTTAGCTAGGGCAGGGATGAACACTGAAGCTTTCTTT
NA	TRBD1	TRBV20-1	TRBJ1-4	CSAGQGEKLFF	TGCAGTGCTGGACAGGGTGAAAAACTGTTTTTT
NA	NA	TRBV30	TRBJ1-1	CAWSVLSRNTEAFF	TGTGCCTGGAGTGTATTATCTCGGAACACTGAAGCTTTCTTT
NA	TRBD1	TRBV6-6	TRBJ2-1	CASRGTGGYNEQFF	TGTGCCAGCAGGGGGACAGGGGGGTACAATGAGCAGTTCTTC
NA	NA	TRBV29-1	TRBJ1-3	CSVVGAGNTIYF	TGCAGCGTTGTAGGGGCTGGAAACACCATATATTTT
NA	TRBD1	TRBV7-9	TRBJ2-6	CASSFDRGLSGANVLTF	TGTGCCAGCAGCTTCGACAGGGGGCTCTCAGGGGCCAACGTCCTGACTTTC
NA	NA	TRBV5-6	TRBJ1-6	CASSQGGDSPLHF	TGTGCCAGCAGCCAGGGAGGGGATTCACCCCTCCACTTT
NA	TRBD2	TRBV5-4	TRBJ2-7	CASSLPGTSGAIKYEQYF	TGTGCCAGCAGCCTACCCGGGACTAGCGGGGCCATAAAGTACGAGCAGTACTTC
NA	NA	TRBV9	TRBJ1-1	CASSVTVGEGNTEAFF	TGTGCCAGCAGCGTAACCGTCGGGGAGGGCAACACTGAAGCTTTCTTT
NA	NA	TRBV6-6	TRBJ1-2	CASSSEVNEVYGYTF	TGTGCCAGCAGCTCTGAAGTAAATGAGGTCTATGGCTACACCTTC
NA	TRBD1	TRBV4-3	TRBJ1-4	CASSQRDRASNEKLFF	TGCGCCAGCAGCCAACGGGACAGGGCGTCTAATGAAAAACTGTTTTTT
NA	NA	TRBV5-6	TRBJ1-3	CASRGQSSGNTIYF	TGTGCCAGCAGGGGGCAAAGCTCTGGAAACACCATATATTTT
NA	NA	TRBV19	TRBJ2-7	CASSIGTASYEQYF	TGTGCCAGTAGTATAGGGACAGCCTCCTACGAGCAGTACTTC
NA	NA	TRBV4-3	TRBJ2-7	CASSQDGYGGEQYF	TGCGCCAGCAGCCAAGACGGTTACGGCGGCGAGCAGTACTTC
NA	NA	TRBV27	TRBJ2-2	CASTVGHLTGELFF	TGTGCCAGCACCGTCGGACACCTCACCGGGGAGCTGTTTTTT
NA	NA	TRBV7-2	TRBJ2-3	CASSLQDNTDTQYF	TGTGCCAGCAGCTTACAGGACAACACAGATACGCAGTATTTT
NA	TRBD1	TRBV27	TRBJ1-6	CASSSGSDRAFNSPLHF	TGTGCCAGCAGCTCGGGGTCGGACAGGGCTTTTAATTCACCCCTCCACTTT
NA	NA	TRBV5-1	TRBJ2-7	CASSLGSGDSTHEQYF	TGCGCCAGCAGCTTGGGATCGGGAGACTCCACACACGAGCAGTACTTC
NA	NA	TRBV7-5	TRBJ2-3	CARSLYELAGATDTQYF	TGTGCCAGAAGCTTATATGAGCTAGCGGGAGCCACAGATACGCAGTATTTT
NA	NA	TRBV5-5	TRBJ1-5	CASSLATLSGGYNQPQHF	TGTGCCAGCAGCTTGGCTACCCTCTCGGGGGGTTACAATCAGCCCCAGCATTTT
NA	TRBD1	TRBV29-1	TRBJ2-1	CSVEDLGLGTGAYNEQFF	TGCAGCGTTGAAGATCTGGGACTCGGGACAGGGGCTTACAATGAGCAGTTCTTC
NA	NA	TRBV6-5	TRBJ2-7	CASSYSLFRQWEQYF	TGTGCCAGCAGTTACTCATTATTTCGACAGTGGGAGCAGTACTTC
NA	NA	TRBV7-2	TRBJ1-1	CASSPRRKNTEAFF	TGTGCCAGCAGCCCTAGACGGAAGAACACTGAAGCTTTCTTT
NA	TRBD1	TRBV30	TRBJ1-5	CACQGQGGQPQHF	TGTGCCTGCCAAGGACAGGGGGGTCAGCCCCAGCATTTT
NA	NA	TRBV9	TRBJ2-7	CASSRLAKAASYEQYF	TGTGCCAGCAGCCGATTAGCTAAGGCAGCCTCCTACGAGCAGTACTTC
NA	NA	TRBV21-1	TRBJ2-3	CASSKLTGVPTDTQYF	TGTGCCAGCAGCAAACTGACGGGGGTACCCACAGATACGCAGTATTTT
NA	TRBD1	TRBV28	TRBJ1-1	CASSPWPQGAVNTEAFF	TGTGCCAGCAGCCCATGGCCACAGGGGGCGGTCAACACTGAAGCTTTCTTT
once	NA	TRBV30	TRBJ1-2	CAWIRGDGYTF	TGTGCCTGGATCCGGGGAGATGGCTACACCTTC
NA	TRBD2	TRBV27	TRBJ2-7	CASSLSGGRYEQYF	TGTGCCAGCAGTCTATCCGGGGGGAGGTACGAGCAGTACTTC
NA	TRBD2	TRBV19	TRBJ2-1	CASSIGGLAGLSSYNEQFF	TGTGCCAGTAGTATAGGGGGGCTAGCGGGCCTGAGCTCCTACAATGAGCAGTTCTTC
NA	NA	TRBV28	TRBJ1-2	CASSSGQWPYGYTF	TGTGCCAGCAGTAGCGGGCAGTGGCCTTATGGCTACACCTTC
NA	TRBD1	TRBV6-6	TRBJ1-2	CASSPTPDRNHGYTF	TGTGCCAGCAGTCCCACCCCGGACAGGAATCATGGCTACACCTTC
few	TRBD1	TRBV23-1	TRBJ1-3	CASSQHRGDRAVGTLSGNTIYF	TGCGCCAGCAGTCAACACCGCGGCGACAGGGCTGTCGGCACTCTCTCTGGAAACACCATATATTTT
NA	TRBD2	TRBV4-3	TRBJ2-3	CASSQEGLAGFTDTQYF	TGCGCCAGCAGCCAGGAGGGACTAGCGGGGTTCACAGATACGCAGTATTTT
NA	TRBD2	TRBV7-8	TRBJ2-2	CASSPGRRRNTGELFF	TGTGCCAGCAGCCCCGGGAGGCGTAGGAACACCGGGGAGCTGTTTTTT